One and the same sample provided the 8 T cell receptor beta chains below, sequenced in a study of OX40 agonist ivuxolimab in advanced cancers. Clones were sequenced by immunoSEQ multiplex PCR, and TCRdb holds only the in-frame ones, with some missing. The sample consists of 90,000 to 100,000 clones, about 88% of them appearing once. The source was CD4+ or CD8+ T cells sorted from blood, collected in a trial of the OX40 agonist ivuxolimab. The receptor source for this set is an adult with an advanced solid tumor such as melanoma, head and neck, liver or kidney cancer.

The CDR3 region is CASSLAGQVGQETQYF. CDR3 nucleotides: TGCGCCAGCAGCTTGGCAGGACAGGTGGGTCAAGAGACCCAGTACTTC. The V and J genes are TRBV5-1 and TRBJ2-5; 7 bases align to TRBD1. Germline CDR1 SGHRS, CDR2 YFSETQ. The CDR3 spans 16 residues. The J segment lost 2 bases and the V segment lost 0 bases, leaving 7 bases of the junction unmatched. Full variable domain (rest looked up from reference TRBV5-1 and TRBJ2-5): KAGVTQTPRYLIKTRGQQVTLSCSPISGHRSVSWYQQTPGQGLQFLFEYFSETQRNKGNFPGRFSGRQFSNSRSEMNVSTLELGDSALYLCASSLAGQVGQETQYFGPGTRLLVL.

V gene TRBV11-2 combines with J gene TRBJ1-4; 7 positions agree with TRBD1. CDR3 length: 11 residues. Germline V gene sequence: CDR1 SGHAT, CDR2 FQNNGV. The CDR3 DNA reads as TGTGCTCCAGGGGGTAATGAAAAACTGTTTTTT. Encoded protein: CAPGGNEKLFF. The whole variable domain, filled in from reference TRBV11-2 and TRBJ1-4, reads EAGVAQSPRYKIIEKRQSVAFWCNPISGHATLYWYQQILGQGPKLLIQFQNNGVVDDSQLPKDRFSAERLKGVDSTLKIQPAKLEDSAVYLCAPGGNEKLFFGSGTQLSVL.

V gene TRBV27 combines with J gene TRBJ2-3; D is ambiguous. This CDR3 contains 13 residues. Germline V gene sequence: CDR1 MNHEY, CDR2 SMNVEV (reference sequence). Trimming left V 6 bases short and J 0 bases short, with 7 bases between. CDR3 coding DNA: TGTGCCAGCAGACACTATAGCACAGATACGCAGTATTTT. Protein: CASRHYSTDTQYF.

The chain has TRBV7-9 and TRBJ2-3; 8 positions match TRBD2. The CDR3 runs to 16 residues. CDR1 is SEHNR, CDR2 FQNEAQ, per germline (reference sequence). V lost 10 bases and J lost 5; bases outside the gene matches: 17. CDR3 nucleotides: TGTGCCACCGCCGTCTCCGGGAGGGCCAATAAAGATACGCAGTATTTT. Translating it yields CATAVSGRANKDTQYF. Full variable domain (outside the CDR3, taken from reference TRBV7-9 and TRBJ2-3): DTGVSQNPRHKITKRGQNVTFRCDPISEHNRLYWYRQTLGQGPEFLTYFQNEAQLEKSRLLSDRFSAERPKGSFSTLEIQRTEQGDSAMYLCATAVSGRANKDTQYFGPGTRLTVL.

The chain employs TRBV15 and TRBJ1-1; a possible D gene is TRBD1 (6 bases). CDR1 LNHNV and CDR2 YYDKDF come from the germline V gene (reference sequence). The V end lost 3 bases, the J end lost 8 bases, and 13 bases lay between the germline ends. The CDR3 consists of 13 residues. The DNA of the CDR3 is TGTGCCACCAGCAGGGACAGAACCTCCGAAGCTTTCTTT. It yields the protein CATSRDRTSEAFF.

The chain is built from TRBV7-6 and TRBJ2-3; 8 bases are a match to TRBD1. Germline values: CDR1 SGHVS, CDR2 FNYEAQ. With 0 bases clipped from V and 4 bases from J, the junction kept 6 bases outside the gene matches. The CDR3 is made up of 16 amino acids. This CDR3 reads CASSLALGQGPDTQYF. As DNA, the CDR3 is TGTGCCAGCAGCTTAGCGCTCGGACAGGGCCCAGATACGCAGTATTTT.

V usage is TRBV6-6 and J usage is TRBJ2-1, with TRBD2 matching over 11 bases. The CDR3 length is 14 residues. Per germline, CDR1 MNHNY and CDR2 SVGAGI (reference sequence). V trimming: 7 bases; J trimming: 9 bases; junction bases outside the gene matches: 8. The CDR3 loop is CASTGLAGPFEQFF. The CDR3 nucleotides read TGTGCCAGCACAGGACTAGCGGGCCCCTTTGAGCAGTTCTTC.

The rearrangement uses TRBV10-3 and TRBJ1-2; D uncertain. This CDR3 has 14 residues. Trimming stripped 0 bases from V and 7 bases from J, with 12 bases between. The germline CDR1 and CDR2 sequences are ENHRY and SYGVKD. CDR3 coding DNA: TGTGCCATCAGTGAGTCGACGTTTTTAGGTGGCTACACCTTC. This gives the protein CAISESTFLGGYTF.